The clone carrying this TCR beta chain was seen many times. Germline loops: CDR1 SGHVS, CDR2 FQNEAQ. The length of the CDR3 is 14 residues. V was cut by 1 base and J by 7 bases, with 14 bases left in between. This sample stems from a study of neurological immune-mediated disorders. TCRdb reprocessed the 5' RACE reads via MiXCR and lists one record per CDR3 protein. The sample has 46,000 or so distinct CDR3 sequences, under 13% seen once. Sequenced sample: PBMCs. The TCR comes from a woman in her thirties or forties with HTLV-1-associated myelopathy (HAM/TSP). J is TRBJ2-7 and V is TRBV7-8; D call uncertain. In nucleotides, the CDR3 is TGTGCCAGCAGCTTAGTTAGGGTCGGGCGTGAGCAGTACTTC. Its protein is CASSLVRVGREQYF. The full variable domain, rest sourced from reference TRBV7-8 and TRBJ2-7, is GAGVSQSPRYKVAKRGQDVALRCDPISGHVSLFWYQQALGQGPEFLTYFQNEAQLDKSGLPSDRFFAERPEGSVSTLKIQRTQQEDSAVYLCASSLVRVGREQYFGPGTRLTVT.